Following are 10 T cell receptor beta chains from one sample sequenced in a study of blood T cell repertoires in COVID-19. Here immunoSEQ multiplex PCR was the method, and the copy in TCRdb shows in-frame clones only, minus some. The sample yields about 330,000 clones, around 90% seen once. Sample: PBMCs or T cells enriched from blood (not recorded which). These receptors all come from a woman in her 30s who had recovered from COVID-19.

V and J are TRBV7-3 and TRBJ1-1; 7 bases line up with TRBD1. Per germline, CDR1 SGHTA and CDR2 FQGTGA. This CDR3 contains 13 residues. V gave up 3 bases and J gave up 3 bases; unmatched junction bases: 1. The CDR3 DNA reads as TGTGCCAGCAGCTTTCAGGGGGACACTGAAGCTTTCTTT. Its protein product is CASSFQGDTEAFF.

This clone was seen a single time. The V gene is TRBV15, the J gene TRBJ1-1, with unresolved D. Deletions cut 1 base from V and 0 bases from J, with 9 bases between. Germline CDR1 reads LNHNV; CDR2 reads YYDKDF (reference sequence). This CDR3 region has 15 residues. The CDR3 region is CATSRGRSMNTEAFF. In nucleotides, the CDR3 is TGTGCCACCAGCAGAGGCCGGAGCATGAACACTGAAGCTTTCTTT.

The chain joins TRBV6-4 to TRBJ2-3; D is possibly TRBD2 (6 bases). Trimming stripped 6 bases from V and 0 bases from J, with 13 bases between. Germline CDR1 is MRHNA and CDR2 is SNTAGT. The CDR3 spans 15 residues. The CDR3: CASRRVGGSTDTQYF. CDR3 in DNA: TGTGCCAGCAGGCGGGTGGGAGGCAGCACAGATACGCAGTATTTT.

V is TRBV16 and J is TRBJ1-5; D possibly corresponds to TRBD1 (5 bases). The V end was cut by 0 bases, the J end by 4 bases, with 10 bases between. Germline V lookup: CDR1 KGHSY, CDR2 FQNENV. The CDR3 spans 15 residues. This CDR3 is CASSQSWSGNQPQHF. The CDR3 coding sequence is TGTGCCAGCAGCCAATCGTGGTCAGGGAATCAGCCCCAGCATTTT.

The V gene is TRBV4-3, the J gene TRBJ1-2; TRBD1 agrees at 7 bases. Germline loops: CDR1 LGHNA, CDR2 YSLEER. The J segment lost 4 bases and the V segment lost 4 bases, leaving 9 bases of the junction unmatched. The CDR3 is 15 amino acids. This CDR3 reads CASSRFTGDAYGYTF. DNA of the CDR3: TGCGCCAGCAGCCGATTCACAGGGGACGCCTATGGCTACACCTTC.

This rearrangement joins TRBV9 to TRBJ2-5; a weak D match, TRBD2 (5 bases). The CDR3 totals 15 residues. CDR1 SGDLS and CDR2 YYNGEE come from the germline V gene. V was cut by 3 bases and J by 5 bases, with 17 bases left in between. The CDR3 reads CASSAGGGSGETQYF. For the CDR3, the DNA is TGTGCCAGCAGCGCGGGCGGCGGGTCTGGGGAGACCCAGTACTTC. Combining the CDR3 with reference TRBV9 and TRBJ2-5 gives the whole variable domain DSGVTQTPKHLITATGQRVTLRCSPRSGDLSVYWYQQSLDQGLQFLIQYYNGEERAKGNILERFSAQQFPDLHSELNLSSLELGDSALYFCASSAGGGSGETQYFGPGTRLLVL.

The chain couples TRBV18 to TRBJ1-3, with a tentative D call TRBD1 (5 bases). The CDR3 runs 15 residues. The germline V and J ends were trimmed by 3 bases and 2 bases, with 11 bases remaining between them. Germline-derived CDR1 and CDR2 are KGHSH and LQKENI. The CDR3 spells CASSPRRGPGNTIYF. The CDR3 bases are TGTGCCAGCTCACCGAGGAGGGGCCCTGGAAACACCATATATTTT. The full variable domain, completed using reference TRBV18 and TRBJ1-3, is NAGVMQNPRHLVRRRGQEARLRCSPMKGHSHVYWYRQLPEEGLKFMVYLQKENIIDESGMPKERFSAEFPKEGPSILRIQQVVRGDSAAYFCASSPRRGPGNTIYFGEGSWLTVV.

DNA of the CDR3: TGTGCCAGCAGCTTGGTCGCGGGGGGGCGTGTCACCGGGGAGCTGTTTTTT. Its translation is CASSLVAGGRVTGELFF. The chain recombines TRBV5-4 with TRBJ2-2; TRBD2 aligns across 9 bases. Germline loops: CDR1 SGHNT, CDR2 YYREEE (reference sequence). After removal of 0 bases from V and 4 bases from J, the junction contained 7 bases not matched to a gene. This CDR3 has 17 amino acids. Variable domain in full (rest from reference TRBV5-4 and TRBJ2-2): ETGVTQSPTHLIKTRGQQVTLRCSSQSGHNTVSWYQQALGQGPQFIFQYYREEENGRGNFPPRFSGLQFPNYSSELNVNALELDDSALYLCASSLVAGGRVTGELFFGEGSRLTVL.

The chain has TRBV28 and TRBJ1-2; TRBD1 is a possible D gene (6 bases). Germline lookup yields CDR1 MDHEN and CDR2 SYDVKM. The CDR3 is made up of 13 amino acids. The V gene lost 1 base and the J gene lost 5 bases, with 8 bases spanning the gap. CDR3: CASSLSGEYGYTF. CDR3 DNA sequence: TGTGCCAGCAGTTTATCAGGGGAGTATGGCTACACCTTC.

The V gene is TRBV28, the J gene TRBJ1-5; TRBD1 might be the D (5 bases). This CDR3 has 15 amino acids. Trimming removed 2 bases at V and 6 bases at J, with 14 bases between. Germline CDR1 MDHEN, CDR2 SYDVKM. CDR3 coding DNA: TGTGCCAGCAGTTTAAGGCAGGGAGGTATTCAGCCCCAGCATTTT. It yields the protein CASSLRQGGIQPQHF.